This entry is about one TCR beta chain. Its antigen is not known. This specimen comes from a study of T cell responses to AZD1222 COVID-19 vaccine. The study's findings and limits: The study reported that nearly half of spike-specific TCRs target unmutated variant regions. Baseline antibody screening turned up just six or seven seropositive AZD1222 recipients.

Generated by immunoSEQ multiplex PCR, the TCRdb table keeps only in-frame clones and is missing some. The table has around 120,000 clones, 85% to 95% seen once. The origin of this receptor is an adult in good health. This specimen consisted of peripheral blood, obtained on day 0 of AZD1222 vaccination.

CDR3 amino acids: CASSLGSTGNTNTEAFF. The CDR3 nucleotides are TGTGCCAGCAGCTTAGGCTCAACAGGGAATACAAACACTGAAGCTTTCTTT. The rearrangement uses TRBV7-9 and TRBJ1-1, with TRBD1 as a possible D gene (6 bases). Germline CDR1 and CDR2: SEHNR and FQNEAQ (reference sequence). CDR3 length equals 17 residues. V lost 1 base, J lost 2 bases, and 17 bases lay in between.